What follows are 15 T cell receptor beta chains derived from one specimen sequenced in a study of control samples from healthy donors and cancer patients. Measured with immunoSEQ multiplex PCR; TCRdb has only the in-frame clones, and not every one. The sample lists 45,000 to 60,000 clones, around nine tenths seen once, with around 0.8% in the top ten. Input material: PBMCs. The receptors were gathered from a man between 25 and 39 years old with colorectal cancer.

This chain joins TRBV7-6 and TRBJ1-1; 7 bases are shared with TRBD1. The CDR3 has 14 amino acids. Trimming at V came to 4 bases and at J to 5 bases, leaving 7 bases not matched to a gene. Germline V lookup: CDR1 SGHVS, CDR2 FNYEAQ. The CDR3 here is CASSSGGHPTEAFF. The CDR3 DNA sequence: TGTGCCAGCAGCTCAGGGGGGCACCCTACTGAAGCTTTCTTT.

V usage is TRBV19 and J usage is TRBJ2-3, with D possibly being TRBD1 (6 bases). Trimming removed 6 bases from V and 8 bases from J, with 21 bases in between. This CDR3 has 15 amino acids. CDR1 is LNHDA, CDR2 SQIVND, per germline (reference sequence). CDR3 residues: CASSLNGQTRGTQYF. The CDR3 nucleotides are TGTGCCAGTAGCCTGAACGGACAGACCCGAGGTACGCAGTATTTT.

This clone was seen only once. The rearrangement links TRBV6-5 to TRBJ2-7; TRBD2 matches 7 bases. Unmatched junction bases numbered 8, after V lost 6 bases and J lost 3 bases. Germline CDR1 reads MNHEY; CDR2 reads SVGAGI. The CDR3 runs 14 residues. The CDR3 DNA reads TGTGCCAGCAGGCCGGGGCGGGAGTTCTACGAGCAGTACGTC. Translation: CASRPGREFYEQYV.

The rearrangement joins TRBV5-6 to TRBJ2-4; 10 positions agree with TRBD2. Germline CDR1 and CDR2: SGHDT and YYEEEE. The length of the CDR3 is 15 residues. The ends lost 1 base at V and 12 bases at J; junction bases unmatched: 10. CDR3 bases: TGTGCCAGCAGCTTGTTGGTAGCGGGGGGCCGAGATCAGTACTTC. Protein sequence: CASSLLVAGGRDQYF.

The gene calls are TRBV11-3 and TRBJ2-1, with D possibly TRBD1 on 5 matching bases. V was shortened by 1 base and J by 4 bases, with 14 bases between the two germline ends. This CDR3 contains 16 residues. Germline assignment: CDR1 SGHNT and CDR2 YENEEA. As DNA, the CDR3 is TGTGCCAGCAGCTTAGTTCTCACAGGAGCGTACAATGAGCAGTTCTTC. Amino acid sequence: CASSLVLTGAYNEQFF.

In its sample, this clone was seen a few times. V is TRBV14 and J is TRBJ2-2, with 10 bases identical to TRBD2. The trim removed 3 bases at V and 5 bases at J, leaving 12 bases unmatched. From germline, CDR1 is SGHDN and CDR2 FVKESK. This CDR3 is 18 amino acids long. CDR3 coding DNA: TGTGCCAGCAGCCAGTCTAGCGGGGGTCTGAAGAGGACCGGGGAGCTGTTTTTT. As protein: CASSQSSGGLKRTGELFF.

The chain couples TRBV6-6 to TRBJ2-3; a possible D gene is TRBD1 (5 bases). The germline V and J ends were trimmed by 10 bases and 4 bases, with 18 bases remaining between them. The CDR3 contains 14 residues. Germline-derived CDR1 and CDR2 are MNHNY and SVGAGI (reference sequence). CDR3 residues: CATMGRLGSDTQYF. For the CDR3, the DNA is TGTGCCACCATGGGGCGTTTGGGCTCAGATACGCAGTATTTT.

The chain is built from TRBV7-9 and TRBJ2-3, with 7 nucleotides matching TRBD1. Germline V CDR1 and CDR2: SEHNR, FQNEAQ (reference sequence). This CDR3 contains 14 residues. V was pared by 5 bases and J by 2 bases, with 4 bases of the junction left unmatched. The CDR3 spells CASSIGQVTDTQYF. CDR3 in DNA: TGTGCCAGCAGCATTGGACAGGTCACAGATACGCAGTATTTT.

On this clone itself: The junction differs from germline at one of its ends, possibly a read error. CDR3 region: CASSLGPRGRSTYNEQFF. CDR3 DNA sequence: TGTGCTAGCAGCTTGGGGCCCAGGGGGCGATCCACCTACAATGAGCAGTTCTTC. The chain links TRBV7-7 to TRBJ2-1, with 8 bases aligning to TRBD1. CDR1 and CDR2 (germline): SSHAT, FNYEAQ (reference sequence). This CDR3 region has 18 residues.

The rearrangement links TRBV12-3 or TRBV12-4 to TRBJ1-1; TRBD1 might be the D (5 bases). V was pared by 7 bases and J by 8 bases, with 17 bases between. The CDR3 runs 13 residues. CDR3 in amino acids: CASNQGFGGEAFF. DNA for the CDR3: TGTGCCAGCAATCAGGGTTTTGGTGGGGAAGCTTTCTTT.

The chain carries TRBV5-1 and TRBJ2-4; D might be TRBD1 (6 bases). Germline lookup yields CDR1 SGHRS and CDR2 YFSETQ. V was shortened by 4 bases and J by 2 bases, with 25 bases between the two germline ends. The CDR3 runs 19 residues. The chain's CDR3 is CASSLYQPTGKIPKNIQYF. In DNA form, the CDR3 reads TGCGCCAGCAGCCTATATCAACCGACAGGCAAAATACCCAAAAACATTCAGTACTTC.

This CDR3 reads CSVHTGGGYTF. The CDR3, as DNA: TGCAGCGTACACACAGGGGGTGGCTACACCTTC. The chain carries TRBV29-1 and TRBJ1-2; 8 nucleotides match TRBD1. With 6 bases clipped from V and 7 bases from J, the junction kept 4 bases outside the gene matches. CDR1 and CDR2 from the germline V gene are SQVTM and ANQGSEA. The CDR3 runs to 11 residues. The full variable domain, with the rest looked up from reference TRBV29-1 and TRBJ1-2, is SAVISQKPSRDICQRGTSLTIQCQVDSQVTMMFWYRQQPGQSLTLIATANQGSEATYESGFVIDKFPISRPNLTFSTLTVSNMSPEDSSIYLCSVHTGGGYTFGSGTRLTVV.

V usage is TRBV30 and J usage is TRBJ2-1; D gene ambiguous. This CDR3 has 14 residues. The germline V and J ends were trimmed by 5 bases and 5 bases, with 16 bases remaining between them. Germline lookup yields CDR1 GTSNPN and CDR2 SVGIG (reference sequence). CDR3 bases: TGTGCCTGGGTGCCATACCTACTTCACAATGAGCAGTTCTTC. It encodes CAWVPYLLHNEQFF.

This clone was seen just once. The gene calls are TRBV2 and TRBJ2-3, with D possibly matching TRBD2 (5 bases). V lost 7 bases to trimming and J lost 1 base, with 18 bases between them. CDR1 and CDR2 from the germline V gene are SNHLY and FYNNEI. This CDR3 comprises 16 residues. CDR3 loop: CASIPGMAQRTDTQYF. The CDR3 DNA is TGTGCCAGCATCCCCGGGATGGCACAACGCACAGATACGCAGTATTTT.

This clone was seen once. The chain carries TRBV6-1 and TRBJ1-5; unclear D gene. The CDR3 loop spans 13 amino acids. V gave up 3 bases and J gave up 7 bases, with 10 bases separating them. Germline-derived CDR1 and CDR2 are MNHNS and SASEGT. In nucleotides, the CDR3 is TGTGCCAGCAGTGAGGGAGGTAGGCAGCCCCAGCATTTT. Protein product: CASSEGGRQPQHF.